Following are 18 T cell receptor beta chains from one sample sequenced in a study of metastatic and nonmetastatic thyroid tumors. TCRdb re-called clones via MiXCR from the PCR reads. Counted here are over 30,000 clones, around 23% occurring once; the ten biggest clones make up 2.5% to 3.5%. Thyroid surgery was preceded by no treatment in any patient. The specimen was tumor tissue. Receptors were obtained from a male donor with papillary thyroid cancer or a benign thyroid nodule (not recorded which). Some clones in this sample may be carry-over from other donors' samples.

The rearrangement links TRBV20-1 to TRBJ2-7; a weak D match, TRBD2 (5 bases). The V end was cut by 2 bases, the J end by 5 bases, with 16 bases between. The CDR3 contains 14 residues. Per the germline V gene, CDR1 is DFQATT and CDR2 is SNEGSKA (reference sequence). The CDR3 sequence is CSARTVTIVNEQYF. CDR3 nucleotide sequence: TGCAGTGCTAGAACCGTGACTATCGTGAACGAGCAGTACTTC.

This clone was seen ten or more times. The CDR3: CASSPSKTAGITGELFF. The CDR3, as DNA: TGTGCCAGCAGCCCAAGCAAGACCGCGGGAATCACCGGGGAGCTGTTTTTT. The chain couples TRBV11-1 to TRBJ2-2; D perhaps matches TRBD2 (6 bases). Germline loops: CDR1 SGHAT, CDR2 FQDESV (reference sequence). The CDR3 consists of 17 residues. V was trimmed by 5 bases and J by 4 bases, leaving 20 bases between them. The complete variable domain, with remaining parts taken from reference TRBV11-1 and TRBJ2-2, reads EAEVAQSPRYKITEKSQAVAFWCDPISGHATLYWYRQILGQGPELLVQFQDESVVDDSQLPKDRFSAERLKGVDSTLKIQPAELGDSAMYLCASSPSKTAGITGELFFGEGSRLTVL.

This chain connects TRBV7-9 to TRBJ1-5; TRBD1 might be the D (5 bases). The CDR3 loop spans 14 amino acids. Trimming stripped 3 bases from V and 6 bases from J, with 12 bases between. The germline CDR1 and CDR2 sequences are SEHNR and FQNEAQ (reference sequence). CDR3: CASSLGQGLQPQHF. The CDR3 DNA reads TGTGCCAGCAGCTTGGGGCAGGGTCTTCAGCCCCAGCATTTT. The entire variable domain, with the rest obtained from reference TRBV7-9 and TRBJ1-5, is as follows: DTGVSQNPRHKITKRGQNVTFRCDPISEHNRLYWYRQTLGQGPEFLTYFQNEAQLEKSRLLSDRFSAERPKGSFSTLEIQRTEQGDSAMYLCASSLGQGLQPQHFGDGTRLSIL.

To note about this clone: Sequence at one end of the junction differs from germline and may be a read error. The V gene is TRBV5-4, the J gene TRBJ1-3; D is perhaps TRBD1 (5 bases). The CDR3 is made up of 16 amino acids. Germline CDR1 and CDR2: SGHNT and YYREEE (reference sequence). The CDR3 nucleotides read TGTGCCAGCACCTTGGACAAAGACAGCGAGGGAAACACCATATATTTT. Amino acid sequence: CASTLDKDSEGNTIYF.

This clone was seen a handful of times. The CDR3 sequence: CASSIVGSYNSPLHF. DNA for the CDR3: TGTGCCAGTAGTATTGTGGGTTCCTATAATTCACCCCTCCACTTT. The chain employs TRBV19 and TRBJ1-6; D remains ambiguous. Germline CDR1 is LNHDA and CDR2 is SQIVND (reference sequence). Trimming stripped 3 bases from V and 1 base from J, with 7 bases between. The CDR3 has 15 amino acids.

On this clone: Relative to the germline gene, one junction end is altered; a read error may explain this. The V gene is TRBV27, the J gene TRBJ2-3; D perhaps matches TRBD2 (7 bases). Germline values: CDR1 MNHEY, CDR2 SMNVEV (reference sequence). The CDR3 is 17 amino acids. The CDR3 bases are TGTGCCAGCAGTTTATCGCCTTTGGAGGGAGGGGGTGATAAGCAGTATTTT. Translation gives CASSLSPLEGGGDKQYF.

There are a few counts of this clone. The CDR3 protein is CASRPTSRGGPAVEAFF. DNA of the CDR3: TGTGCCAGCAGGCCCACCTCACGTGGAGGACCTGCCGTTGAAGCTTTCTTT. V usage is TRBV6-1 and J usage is TRBJ1-1; D call uncertain. This CDR3 has 17 residues. Germline lookup yields CDR1 MNHNS and CDR2 SASEGT. Trimming took off 6 bases at V and 7 bases at J, with 27 bases between the two ends.

This clone was picked up many times. The chain has TRBV20-1 and TRBJ2-5; TRBD2 matches 10 bases. The V gene end was trimmed by 6 bases and the J gene end by 6 bases; junction bases not matched to a gene: 13. CDR1 and CDR2 from the germline V gene are DFQATT and SNEGSKA (reference sequence). CDR3 length: 15 amino acids. CDR3 sequence (DNA): TGCAGTGCGATCCGGCTAGCGGGAGATACAAAGACCCAGTACTTC. As protein: CSAIRLAGDTKTQYF.

This clone has at least ten counts. The V and J genes are TRBV6-2 or TRBV6-3 and TRBJ2-1; no reliable D call. CDR1 MNHEY and CDR2 SVGEGT come from the germline V gene. The ends were cut back, 6 bases at V and 7 bases at J, with 19 bases in the middle. This CDR3 is 15 amino acids long. The chain's CDR3 is CASSSLEGRYNEQFF. The CDR3 region has the DNA TGTGCCAGCAGCTCCCTTGAAGGGCGATATAATGAGCAGTTCTTC.

This clone was counted many times. The V gene is TRBV20-1, the J gene TRBJ2-5; a weak D match, TRBD2 (5 bases). The V gene's germline CDR1 is DFQATT and CDR2 SNEGSKA (reference sequence). The CDR3 is 15 residues long. V lost 2 bases and J 1 base, leaving 14 bases between the germline ends. The CDR3 DNA sequence: TGCAGTGCTAGAACAGCGGAGAGCCCCCAAGAGACCCAGTACTTC. Its translation is CSARTAESPQETQYF.

This clone appeared many times. V and J are TRBV30 and TRBJ1-5; TRBD1 might be the D (6 bases). This CDR3 has 13 amino acids. V lost 2 bases and J 6 bases, leaving 11 bases between the germline ends. The germline CDR1 and CDR2 sequences are GTSNPN and SVGIG (reference sequence). The CDR3 region has the DNA TGTGCCTGGAGTACAACAGGGTCTCAGCCCCAGCATTTT. Residues: CAWSTTGSQPQHF.

This sequence joins TRBV6-1 and TRBJ2-1; the D is unclear. Trimming shortened V by 4 bases and J by 1 base, and 8 bases separated the two germline ends. Germline V CDR1 and CDR2: MNHNS, SASEGT. The CDR3 consists of 14 residues. In DNA, the CDR3 is TGTGCCAGCAGTGCATCTAGGTCCTACAATGAGCAGTTCTTC. It yields the protein CASSASRSYNEQFF.

This clone was picked up many times. The V gene is TRBV25-1, the J gene TRBJ2-7; D gene unclear. The CDR3 sequence is 11 residues long. Germline CDR1 and CDR2: MGHDK and SYGVNS. V lost 3 bases to trimming and J lost 4 bases, with 4 bases between them. CDR3 bases: TGTGCCAGCAGTGACGTTTACGAGCAGTACTTC. Encoded protein: CASSDVYEQYF.

On this clone itself: One base away lies a much larger clone, so this may be a sequencing read error. The rearrangement links TRBV3-1 to TRBJ1-1, with D possibly being TRBD1 (5 bases). Germline V gene data show CDR1 as LGHDT and CDR2 as YNNKEL (reference sequence). CDR3 size: 12 residues. The chain's CDR3 is CVSSQGVGEAFF. The CDR3 DNA reads as TGTGTCAGCAGCCAAGGGGTAGGTGAAGCTTTCTTT. Using reference TRBV3-1 and TRBJ1-1 for the parts outside the CDR3, the full variable domain is DTAVSQTPKYLVTQMGNDKSIKCEQNLGHDTMYWYKQDSKKFLKIMFSYNNKELIINETVPNRFSPKSPDKAHLNLHINSLELGDSAVYFCVSSQGVGEAFFGQGTRLTVV.

Regarding this clone: Since a much larger clone is just one base distant, this may be a read error. The rearrangement uses TRBV12-3 or TRBV12-4 and TRBJ2-4; no definite D call. This CDR3 spans 16 amino acids. V gave up 5 bases and J gave up 2 bases, with 16 bases separating them. CDR3 coding DNA: TGTGCCAGCAGTCCCCGCACCTCCTTATCCAAAAACATTCAGTACTTC. It encodes CASSPRTSLSKNIQYF.

This clone was seen repeatedly, ten times or more. The V call is TRBV20-1, the J call TRBJ2-2, with 8 bases fitting TRBD2. This CDR3 spans 15 amino acids. V lost 3 bases and J lost 7; bases outside the gene matches: 10. Germline V CDR1 and CDR2: DFQATT, SNEGSKA (reference sequence). CDR3 nucleotides: TGCAGTGCTAGGAATTCAGCGGGAGACGTCGGGGAGCTGTTTTTT. It translates to CSARNSAGDVGELFF.

The sample holds a few counts of this clone. This rearrangement joins TRBV12-3 or TRBV12-4 to TRBJ1-1, with D unresolved. The CDR3 has 12 residues. V was pared by 4 bases and J by 0 bases, with 3 bases between. This CDR3 reads CASSYLNTEAFF. In DNA, the CDR3 is TGTGCCAGCAGTTATCTGAACACTGAAGCTTTCTTT.

The chain links TRBV7-2 to TRBJ2-2, with D possibly TRBD2 on 5 matching bases. This CDR3 has 15 residues. The V gene lost 1 base and the J gene lost 14 bases, with 20 bases spanning the gap. Per germline, CDR1 SGHTA and CDR2 FQGNSA. The CDR3 spells CASSLGTWNTGYLFF. The CDR3 DNA sequence: TGTGCCAGCAGCTTAGGGACTTGGAACACCGGGTATCTGTTTTTT. The variable domain in full, with the rest retrieved from reference TRBV7-2 and TRBJ2-2, is GAGVSQSPSNKVTEKGKDVELRCDPISGHTALYWYRQSLGQGLEFLIYFQGNSAPDKSGLPSDRFSAERTGGSVSTLTIQRTQQEDSAVYLCASSLGTWNTGYLFFGEGSRLTVL.